This T cell receptor beta chain was identified in a study of regulatory T cells in long-lasting Graves disease. Germline CDR1 is ENHRY and CDR2 is SYGVKD. The CDR3 loop spans 13 amino acids. Germline trimming cut 5 bases from V and 5 bases from J; bases unmatched to any gene: 3. On this clonotype: The antigen is not known.

As to time point: persistent/refractory GD, antithyroid drugs over 5 years with positive TRAb. After RNA was extracted from PBMCs, the TCR library was made from it. Libraries of TCR beta came from iRepertoire HTBI primers plus Arm-PCR of CDR3 regions. MiXCR, applied by TCRdb to the multiplex PCR reads, yields one record per CDR3 protein. The sample has roughly 400,000 distinct CDR3 sequences, 21% seen once. Study-wide results and limits: With persistent disease, TRBV28, TRBJ1-2 and TRBJ2-5 were the favored segments. The persistent group shared some 2,700 public clonotypes, more than the approximately 1,000 shared by new patients. Patients whose Graves' disease persisted exhibited lower TCR diversity than those newly diagnosed. The small sample size may have reduced accuracy.

This chain connects TRBV10-3 to TRBJ2-3, with TRBD1 matching over 8 bases. Sequenced here: peripheral blood mononuclear cells (PBMCs), sampled when the disease was refractory, from a patient treated with antithyroid drugs. The receptor was isolated from a female donor with Graves disease. The CDR3: CAISKTGEDTQYF. The CDR3 DNA sequence: TGTGCCATCAGTAAGACAGGGGAAGATACGCAGTATTTT.